Given below is one T cell receptor (beta chain) in context. Its matching antigen is unknown. The data belong to a study of shared clonotypes between healthy human individuals. Study findings and constraints: The expectation was that sequencing depth would affect clonotype sharing among donors. Estimated richness was generally greater in naive than memory subsets.

It was CD45RO-negative cells, positively selected for CCR7, that made up naive CD8 cells, with terminally differentiated effector memory CD45RA+ cells excluded. The assay was carried out at the deep level. Splitting of each subset's genomic DNA was done evenly across several immunoSEQ plates. Some clones are missing from TCRdb's copy, which holds only in-frame ones; the method was immunoSEQ multiplex PCR. The sample carries around 2.1 million clones, 93% recorded once. The junction had 4 bases not matched to a gene; V was cut back by 6 bases and J by 2 bases. CDR1 is MNHEY and CDR2 is SMNVEV in the germline V gene (reference sequence). The CDR3 totals 14 residues.

The sample consisted of naive CD8+ T cells from PBMCs. The chain recombines TRBV27 with TRBJ1-2; the match to TRBD1 covers 9 bases. The source of this sequence is a man between 18 and 29 years old in good health. Some clones in this sample may be carry-over from other donors' samples. The CDR3 loop is CASSITGGNYGYTF. CDR3 in DNA: TGTGCCAGCAGCATAACAGGGGGCAACTATGGCTACACCTTC.